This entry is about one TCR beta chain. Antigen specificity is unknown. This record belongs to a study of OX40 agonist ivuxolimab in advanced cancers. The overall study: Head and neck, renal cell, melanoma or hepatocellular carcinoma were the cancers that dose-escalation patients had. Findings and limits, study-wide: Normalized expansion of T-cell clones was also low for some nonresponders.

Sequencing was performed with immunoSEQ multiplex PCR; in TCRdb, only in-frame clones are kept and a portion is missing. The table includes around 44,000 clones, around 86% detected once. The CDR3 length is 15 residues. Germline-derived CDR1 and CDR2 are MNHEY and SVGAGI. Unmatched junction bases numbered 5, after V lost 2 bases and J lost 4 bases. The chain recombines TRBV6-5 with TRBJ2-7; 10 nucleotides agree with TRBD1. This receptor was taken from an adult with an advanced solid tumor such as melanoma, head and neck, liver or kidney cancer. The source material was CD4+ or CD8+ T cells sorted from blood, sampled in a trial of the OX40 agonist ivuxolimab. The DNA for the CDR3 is TGTGCCAGCAGTTACGACAGGGGGCTTCCTTACGAGCAGTACTTC. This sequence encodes CASSYDRGLPYEQYF.